These T cell receptor beta chains were read from a single sample in a study of Tregs in tolerant kidney transplant recipients. TCRdb's table, derived via immunoSEQ multiplex PCR, lists solely in-frame clones and lacks some. The sample records 200,000 to 300,000 clones, 80% to 85% being singletons. Sequencing was performed on CD4+ T cells from blood. These receptors were taken from a human donor in good health. Both conserved end residues are part of each CDR3. Fields, in order: CDR3 length, J gene, V gene, CDR3 protein.

length: 12; J: TRBJ2-7; V: TRBV29-1; CDR3: CSAGPRGHEQYF
length: 13; J: TRBJ2-3; V: TRBV30; CDR3: CAWDRERTDTQYF
length: 15; J: TRBJ1-2; V: TRBV15; CDR3: CATSRDGTGGYGYTF
length: 16; J: TRBJ2-1; V: TRBV7-9; CDR3: CASSTLAGVSYNEQFF
length: 15; J: TRBJ1-2; V: TRBV2; CDR3: CASSLRSYQNYGYTF
length: 16; J: TRBJ1-3; V: TRBV5-1; CDR3: CASSLSWQSTGNTIYF
length: 15; J: TRBJ2-5; V: TRBV5-6; CDR3: CASSLVGGGAETQYF
length: 14; J: TRBJ2-2; V: TRBV19; CDR3: CASSRQGNTGELFF
length: 15; J: TRBJ2-3; V: TRBV9; CDR3: CASSRDIPSTDTQYF
length: 14; J: TRBJ1-2; V: TRBV7-8; CDR3: CASSLAGTVYGYTF
length: 15; J: TRBJ1-5; V: TRBV18; CDR3: CASSRQQGFDQPQHF
length: 16; J: TRBJ1-6; V: TRBV27; CDR3: CASRKDRGLYNSPLHF
length: 14; J: TRBJ2-7; V: TRBV25-1; CDR3: CASSKDIHSYEQYF